This TCR beta chain was identified during a study of cytomegalovirus exposure and HLA in healthy donors. Details on this clone: The target antigen is unknown.

Study findings and constraints: Later analysis indicated greater clonal expansion among HLA-associated TCR beta chains than among equally common other chains.

The PCR ran on 60 Vbeta and 13 Jbeta primers. Authors' methods: In a later analysis, about 11 million of around 75 million unique beta chains occurred in at least two donors. Repertoires were generated with immunoSEQ multiplex PCR, while TCRdb's copy carries only in-frame clones and drops some. V and J calls and clone size are copied from that table; D and trimming were computed from the DNA. The sample holds 150,000 to 200,000 clones. CDR3 length: 14 residues. With 1 base removed from V and 4 bases from J, the gap between germline ends came to 9 bases. Germline loops: CDR1 SEHNR, CDR2 FQNEAQ (reference sequence).

The chain recombines TRBV7-9 with TRBJ2-3, with D possibly TRBD2 on 5 matching bases. The receptor was derived from a man younger than 45 in good health and CMV-seronegative. Sequenced sample: PBMCs. The CDR3 sequence: CASSLDGGPDTQYF. Here the CDR3 DNA reads TGTGCCAGCAGCTTAGATGGAGGCCCAGATACGCAGTATTTT.